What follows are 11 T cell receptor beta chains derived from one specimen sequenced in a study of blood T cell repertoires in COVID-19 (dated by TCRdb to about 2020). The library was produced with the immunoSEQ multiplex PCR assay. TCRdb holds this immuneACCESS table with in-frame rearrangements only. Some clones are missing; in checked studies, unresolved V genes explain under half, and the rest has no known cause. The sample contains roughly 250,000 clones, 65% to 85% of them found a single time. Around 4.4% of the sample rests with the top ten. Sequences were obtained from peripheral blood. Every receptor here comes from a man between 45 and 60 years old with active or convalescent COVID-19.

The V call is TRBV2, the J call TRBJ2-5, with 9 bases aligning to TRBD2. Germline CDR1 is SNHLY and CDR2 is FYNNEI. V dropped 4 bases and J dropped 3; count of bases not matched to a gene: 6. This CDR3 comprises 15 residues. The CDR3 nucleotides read TGTGCCAGCAGTGTCCTAGCGGGGCGAAAAGAGACCCAGTACTTC. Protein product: CASSVLAGRKETQYF.

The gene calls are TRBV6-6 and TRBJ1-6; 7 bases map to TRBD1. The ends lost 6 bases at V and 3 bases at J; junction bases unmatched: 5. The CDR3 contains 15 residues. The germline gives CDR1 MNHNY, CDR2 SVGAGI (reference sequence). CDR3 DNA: TGTGCCAGCAGCTTCCGGGACAGCTATAATTCACCCCTCCACTTT. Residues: CASSFRDSYNSPLHF.

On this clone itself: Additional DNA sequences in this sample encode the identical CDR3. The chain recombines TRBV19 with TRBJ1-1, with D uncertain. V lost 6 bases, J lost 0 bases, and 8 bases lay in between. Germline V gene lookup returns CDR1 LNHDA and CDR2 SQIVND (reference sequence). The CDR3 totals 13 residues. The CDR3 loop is CASSLQMNTEAFF. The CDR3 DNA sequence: TGTGCCAGTAGCTTACAGATGAACACTGAAGCTTTCTTT.

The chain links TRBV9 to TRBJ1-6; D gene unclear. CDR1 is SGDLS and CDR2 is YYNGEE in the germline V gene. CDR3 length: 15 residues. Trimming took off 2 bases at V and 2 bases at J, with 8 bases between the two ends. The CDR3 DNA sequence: TGTGCCAGCAGCGTTGGAGCGACCTATAATTCACCCCTCCACTTT. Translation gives CASSVGATYNSPLHF. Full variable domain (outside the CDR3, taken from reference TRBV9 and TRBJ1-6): DSGVTQTPKHLITATGQRVTLRCSPRSGDLSVYWYQQSLDQGLQFLIQYYNGEERAKGNILERFSAQQFPDLHSELNLSSLELGDSALYFCASSVGATYNSPLHFGNGTRLTVT.

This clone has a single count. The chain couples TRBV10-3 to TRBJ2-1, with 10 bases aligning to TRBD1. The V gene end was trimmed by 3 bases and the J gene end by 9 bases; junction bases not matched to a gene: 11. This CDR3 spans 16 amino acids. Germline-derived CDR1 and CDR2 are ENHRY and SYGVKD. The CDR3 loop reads CAISENRQGADGEQFF. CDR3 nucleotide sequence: TGTGCCATCAGTGAAAACAGACAGGGGGCGGACGGTGAGCAGTTCTTC.

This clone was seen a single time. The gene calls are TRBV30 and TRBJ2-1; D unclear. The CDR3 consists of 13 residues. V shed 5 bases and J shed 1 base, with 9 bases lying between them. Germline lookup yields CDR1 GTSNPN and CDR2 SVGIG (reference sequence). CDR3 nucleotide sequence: TGTGCCTGGTCCCGAGGATCCTACAATGAGCAGTTCTTC. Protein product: CAWSRGSYNEQFF.

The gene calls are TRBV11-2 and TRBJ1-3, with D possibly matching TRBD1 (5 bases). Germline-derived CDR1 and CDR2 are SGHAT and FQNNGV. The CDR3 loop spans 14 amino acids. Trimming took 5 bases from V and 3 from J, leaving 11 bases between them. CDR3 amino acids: CASSRWGDGNTIYF. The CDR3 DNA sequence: TGTGCCAGCAGCCGCTGGGGGGATGGAAACACCATATATTTT. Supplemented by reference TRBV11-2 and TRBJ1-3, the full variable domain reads EAGVAQSPRYKIIEKRQSVAFWCNPISGHATLYWYQQILGQGPKLLIQFQNNGVVDDSQLPKDRFSAERLKGVDSTLKIQPAKLEDSAVYLCASSRWGDGNTIYFGEGSWLTVV.

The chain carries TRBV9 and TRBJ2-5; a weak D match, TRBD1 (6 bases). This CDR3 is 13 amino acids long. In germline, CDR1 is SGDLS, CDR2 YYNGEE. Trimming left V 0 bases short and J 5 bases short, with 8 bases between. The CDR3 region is CASSVGGGETQYF. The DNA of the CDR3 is TGTGCCAGCAGCGTAGGTGGGGGCGAGACCCAGTACTTC.

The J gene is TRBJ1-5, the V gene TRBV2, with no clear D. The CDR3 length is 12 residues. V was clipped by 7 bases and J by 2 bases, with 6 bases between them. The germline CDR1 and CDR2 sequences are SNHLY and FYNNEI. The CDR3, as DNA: TGTGCCAGCAAGAGGGGCAATCAGCCCCAGCATTTT. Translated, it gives CASKRGNQPQHF.

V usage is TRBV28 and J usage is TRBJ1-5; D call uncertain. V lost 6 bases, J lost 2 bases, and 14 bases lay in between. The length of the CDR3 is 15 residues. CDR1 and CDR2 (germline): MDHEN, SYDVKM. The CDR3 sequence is CASRREVGGNQPQHF. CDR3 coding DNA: TGTGCCAGCAGACGCGAGGTCGGCGGCAATCAGCCCCAGCATTTT.

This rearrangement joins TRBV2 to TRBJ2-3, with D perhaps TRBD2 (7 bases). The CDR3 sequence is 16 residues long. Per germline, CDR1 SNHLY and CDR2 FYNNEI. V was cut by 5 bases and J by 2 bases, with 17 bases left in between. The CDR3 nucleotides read TGTGCCAGCAGTCTTAGGACTAGGGGGTTCACAGATACGCAGTATTTT. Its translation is CASSLRTRGFTDTQYF.